This T cell receptor (beta chain) originates from a study of response to subunit inactivated influenza vaccine. TCRdb processed the RT-PCR reads anew with MiXCR; each CDR3 protein has one entry. The profile shows hundreds of thousands of distinct CDR3 sequences, around a sixth of them singletons. This clonotype was counted only a few times. Germline V gene lookup returns CDR1 SGHKS and CDR2 YYEKEE (reference sequence). This CDR3 is 17 amino acids long. V shed 2 bases and J 3 bases; nucleotides not matched to a gene: 8. This rearrangement joins TRBV5-5 to TRBJ2-7, with 13 bases that match TRBD2. The sequenced sample was PBMCs from blood, obtained about 13 days after vaccination. This TCR derives from a man in his fifties who received an inactivated influenza vaccine. The CDR3 here is CASSFPGLAGLYYEQYF. The CDR3 bases are TGTGCCAGCAGCTTCCCGGGACTAGCGGGACTATACTACGAGCAGTACTTC.